This T cell receptor (beta chain) was found in a study of cytomegalovirus exposure and HLA in healthy donors. General study findings and limits: Being indistinguishable, some V segments were excluded, TRBV6-2 and TRBV6-3 among them. The authors considered a cluster of highly shared sequence variants likely to be a sequencing artifact. As a later analysis showed, a missense DCLRE1C variant was linked to trimming of TCR beta V- and J-genes.

To note about this clone: Its target is not known.

Primers: 60 Vbeta forward and 13 Jbeta reverse. Sequencing used immunoSEQ multiplex PCR; TCRdb keeps in-frame clones, though not all of them. The data show roughly 100,000 clones, 73% seen once. Germline V gene sequence: CDR1 SGHRS, CDR2 YFSETQ. Trimming removed 4 bases at V and 2 bases at J, with 10 bases between. The CDR3 has 13 amino acids. The V and J genes are TRBV5-1 and TRBJ2-7, with D possibly matching TRBD1 (6 bases). The clonotype originates from a middle-aged man in good health and CMV-seronegative. Sample: PBMCs. CDR3 sequence (DNA): TGCGCCAGCAGCGAAGGACAGACCTACGAGCAGTACTTC. This gives the protein CASSEGQTYEQYF.